These 18 T cell receptor beta chains share one sample of origin, sequenced in a study of T cell repertoires in cytomegalovirus infection. TCRdb analysed the reads with MiXCR anew, one entry per CDR3 protein. The table includes roughly 730,000 distinct CDR3 sequences, 30% to 35% detected once. Their specific antigens are unknown. The specimen comprised cultured PBMCs, sampled from culture after CMV antigen stimulation. The receptors originated from a human donor in good health (CMV status not recorded). Some clones in this sample may be carry-over from other donors' samples.

The rearrangement links TRBV9 to TRBJ2-1, with 7 nucleotides matching TRBD1. The CDR3 is 13 amino acids. From germline, CDR1 is SGDLS and CDR2 YYNGEE. The V and J ends lost 3 bases and 8 bases, in that order; junction bases with no gene match: 5. The CDR3, as DNA: TGTGCCAGCAGCGCGACAGGGCCCGATGAGCAGTTCTTC. This sequence encodes CASSATGPDEQFF.

The chain has TRBV7-6 and TRBJ2-1; TRBD2 agrees at 12 bases. The V and J ends lost 1 base and 9 bases, in that order; junction bases with no gene match: 10. Per the germline V gene, CDR1 is SGHVS and CDR2 is FNYEAQ. CDR3 length: 17 residues. The CDR3 nucleotides read TGTGCCAGCAGCTTAGGCCTAGCGGGGGGGCCCCTCGGTGAGCAGTTCTTC. Amino acid sequence: CASSLGLAGGPLGEQFF.

V usage is TRBV6-2 or TRBV6-3 and J usage is TRBJ2-3; the match to TRBD2 covers 12 bases. Losses at the gene ends were 6 bases for V and 0 bases for J; bases not matched to a gene: 7. The CDR3 runs to 17 residues. Germline lookup yields CDR1 MNHEY and CDR2 SVGEGT. The CDR3: CASRGLAGYSSTDTQYF. The CDR3 DNA follows: TGTGCCAGCAGGGGACTAGCGGGTTATTCTAGCACAGATACGCAGTATTTT.

The V call is TRBV9, the J call TRBJ1-2; D may be TRBD1 (6 bases). There are 15 residues in the CDR3. Trimming shortened V by 1 base and J by 4 bases, and 14 bases separated the two germline ends. Germline loops: CDR1 SGDLS, CDR2 YYNGEE. The CDR3 DNA follows: TGTGCCAGCAGCGTATTGGAAGGGGGAGGCTATGGCTACACCTTC. Translated: CASSVLEGGGYGYTF.

The chain recombines TRBV4-3 with TRBJ2-2, with TRBD1 matching 8 bases. The germline V gene has CDR1 LGHNA and CDR2 YSLEER. Germline trimming cut 4 bases from V and 2 bases from J; bases unmatched to any gene: 6. The CDR3 consists of 16 residues. The DNA for the CDR3 is TGCGCCAGCAGCCCGGCCGACAGGGGTAACACCGGGGAGCTGTTTTTT. Its translation is CASSPADRGNTGELFF.

The chain carries TRBV7-9 and TRBJ1-1, with D possibly matching TRBD1 (5 bases). CDR1 and CDR2 from the germline V gene are SEHNR and FQNEAQ (reference sequence). The V and J ends lost 3 bases and 5 bases respectively, with 13 bases between them. This CDR3 contains 14 residues. CDR3 residues: CASSFGQGKTEAFF. The CDR3 region has the DNA TGTGCCAGCAGCTTTGGTCAGGGAAAGACTGAAGCTTTCTTT.

The chain couples TRBV5-1 to TRBJ2-3; 9 nucleotides align to TRBD1. With 4 bases clipped from V and 4 bases from J, the junction kept 4 bases outside the gene matches. Germline CDR1 and CDR2: SGHRS and YFSETQ. The CDR3 contains 14 residues. CDR3 protein: CASSHGQGSDTQYF. The CDR3 coding sequence is TGCGCCAGCAGCCATGGACAGGGGTCAGATACGCAGTATTTT.

This clonotype was picked up a small number of times. CDR3 DNA sequence: TGCGCCAGCAGCCAACGTTTGAATCAGCCCCAGCATTTT. Translation: CASSQRLNQPQHF. This chain uses TRBV4-1 with TRBJ1-5; D gene unclear. The V gene's germline CDR1 is MGHRA and CDR2 YSYEKL. The CDR3 spans 13 residues. Trimming shortened V by 2 bases and J by 4 bases, and 6 bases separated the two germline ends.

This clonotype was detected only a few times. The V and J genes are TRBV7-6 and TRBJ2-3; the match to TRBD2 covers 10 bases. This CDR3 has 16 amino acids. The ends lost 4 bases at V and 5 bases at J; junction bases unmatched: 9. The germline V gene encodes CDR1 SGHVS and CDR2 FNYEAQ. DNA of the CDR3: TGTGCCAGCAGCTCCAAGTTTAGCGGGGGGTTAGATACGCAGTATTTT. It is translated as CASSSKFSGGLDTQYF.

This rearrangement joins TRBV7-8 to TRBJ2-7, with a weak D call TRBD2 (6 bases). The CDR3 length is 15 residues. CDR1 is SGHVS and CDR2 is FQNEAQ in the germline V gene. V was clipped by 0 bases and J by 6 bases, with 15 bases between them. The CDR3 coding sequence is TGTGCCAGCAGCTTAGCTCGGGGGTCTCTTACCGAGCAGTACTTC. The encoded protein is CASSLARGSLTEQYF.

The gene calls are TRBV7-8 and TRBJ2-7, with D perhaps TRBD2 (6 bases). Per germline, CDR1 SGHVS and CDR2 FQNEAQ. The CDR3 covers 15 residues. Deletions cut 3 bases from V and 1 base from J, with 13 bases between. CDR3 sequence reads: CASSFGGYNSYEQYF. The CDR3 coding sequence is TGTGCCAGCAGCTTCGGAGGGTATAATTCCTACGAGCAGTACTTC.

This clonotype was seen a handful of times. This chain uses TRBV27 with TRBJ2-1; no definite D call. Trimming took off 4 bases at V and 7 bases at J, with 8 bases between the two ends. Germline CDR1 is MNHEY and CDR2 is SMNVEV (reference sequence). This CDR3 has 12 amino acids. This chain's CDR3 is CASSSGTNEQFF. The CDR3 DNA is TGTGCCAGCAGTTCGGGTACTAATGAGCAGTTCTTC.

The chain uses TRBV10-2 and TRBJ2-6; D uncertain. V shed 7 bases and J shed 3 bases, with 10 bases lying between them. The germline CDR1 and CDR2 sequences are WSHSY and SAAADI. The CDR3 loop spans 14 amino acids. The CDR3 spells CASKVGVGANVLTF. The CDR3 DNA reads as TGCGCCAGCAAGGTCGGTGTTGGGGCCAACGTCCTGACTTTC.

This clonotype was seen only a few times. The chain uses TRBV20-1 and TRBJ1-5, with D uncertain. Trimming took off 6 bases at V and 3 bases at J, with 15 bases between the two ends. Germline CDR1 is DFQATT and CDR2 is SNEGSKA (reference sequence). The CDR3 has 14 residues. CDR3: CSAWGSSYNQPQHF. CDR3 in DNA: TGCAGTGCCTGGGGAAGTTCTTACAATCAGCCCCAGCATTTT.

The CDR3 bases are TGCAGTGCTAGCGACTATGGGACAGGGCATACGGATGAGCAGTTCTTC. It specifies CSASDYGTGHTDEQFF. V gene TRBV20-1 combines with J gene TRBJ2-1; 9 bases agree with TRBD1. Germline lookup yields CDR1 DFQATT and CDR2 SNEGSKA (reference sequence). The CDR3 is made up of 16 amino acids. Trimming removed 3 bases from V and 8 bases from J; junction bases left unmatched: 14.

This clonotype has only a few counts. CDR3 DNA sequence: TGTGCCAGCAGCTCAAGTAAAAGGGAAAAACTGTTTTTT. Translating it yields CASSSSKREKLFF. This chain joins TRBV5-4 and TRBJ1-4; D is unresolved. Trimming shortened V by 3 bases and J by 8 bases, and 11 bases separated the two germline ends. Germline values: CDR1 SGHNT, CDR2 YYREEE (reference sequence). This CDR3 spans 13 amino acids.

The V gene is TRBV19, the J gene TRBJ1-1; tentative D call: TRBD1 (6 bases). This CDR3 has 11 amino acids. Trimming pared 8 bases from V and 7 bases from J, leaving 11 bases between. Germline loops: CDR1 LNHDA, CDR2 SQIVND (reference sequence). Written as DNA, the CDR3 is TGTGCCAGTCACCAGGGGCATGAAGCTTTCTTT. This translates into CASHQGHEAFF. The whole variable domain, remainder taken from reference TRBV19 and TRBJ1-1, is DGGITQSPKYLFRKEGQNVTLSCEQNLNHDAMYWYRQDPGQGLRLIYYSQIVNDFQKGDIAEGYSVSREKKESFPLTVTSAQKNPTAFYLCASHQGHEAFFGQGTRLTVV.

On this clonotype itself: With a much larger clone just one base away, this may be a read error. The chain is built from TRBV6-2 or TRBV6-3 and TRBJ2-1; 11 nucleotides align to TRBD2. CDR1 and CDR2 from the germline V gene are MNHEY and SVGEGT. Trimming cost V 5 bases and J 5 bases; bases outside gene matches: 14. The length of the CDR3 is 18 residues. DNA for the CDR3: TGTGCCAGCAGTCAGACTAGCGGGATCGGCCGTTCCGACAATGAGCAGTTCTTC. This sequence encodes CASSQTSGIGRSDNEQFF.